This T cell receptor (beta chain) was observed in a study of CD8 T cells in ankylosing spondylitis. Study-level findings and limits: In ankylosing spondylitis blood, a motif of roughly 8 highly homologous TCR beta variants appeared characteristic.

This clonotype was seen a few times. Its antigen is unidentified. TCRdb analysed the 5' RACE reads with MiXCR anew, one entry per CDR3 protein. Among roughly 670,000 distinct CDR3 sequences listed, over 15% were seen once. Germline loops: CDR1 SGHRS, CDR2 YFSETQ. V trimming: 3 bases; J trimming: 2 bases; junction bases outside the gene matches: 5. This CDR3 contains 15 residues. The genes are TRBV5-1 and TRBJ1-2, with TRBD1 matching 9 bases. Sequencing used blood, either unsorted or a sorted T cell fraction (not recorded which). The origin of this receptor is a male donor with ankylosing spondylitis. The CDR3 bases are TGCGCCAGCAGCTACGGGACAGGGAAAAACTATGGCTACACCTTC. It encodes CASSYGTGKNYGYTF.